The 2 T cell receptor beta chains listed next were all sequenced from one sample in a study of T cell responses to AZD1222 COVID-19 vaccine. Assay used: immunoSEQ multiplex PCR; TCRdb lists only in-frame clones, some missing. Of fewer than 130,000 clones listed, approximately 94% are singletons. This material consisted of peripheral blood, taken 28 days after the second AZD1222 dose. These receptors all come from an adult who received the AZD1222 COVID-19 vaccine.

The chain links TRBV15 to TRBJ1-6; 10 nucleotides agree with TRBD1. CDR3 size: 15 residues. Germline assignment: CDR1 LNHNV and CDR2 YYDKDF (reference sequence). Germline trimming cut 1 base from V and 8 bases from J; bases unmatched to any gene: 2. The CDR3 bases are TGTGCCACCAGCAGAGGGACAGGGGGGTATTCACCCCTCCACTTT. Protein sequence: CATSRGTGGYSPLHF.

V and J are TRBV4-1 and TRBJ1-2; 7 bases align to TRBD1. After removal of 1 base from V and 4 bases from J, the junction contained 6 bases not matched to a gene. The CDR3 runs 15 residues. Germline V lookup: CDR1 MGHRA, CDR2 YSYEKL. CDR3 protein: CASSQVEGAGYGYTF. The CDR3 DNA is TGCGCCAGCAGCCAAGTGGAGGGGGCGGGCTATGGCTACACCTTC.